This record looks at one T cell receptor (beta chain) sequence and its context. What it recognizes is unknown. These data belong to a study of T cells in Graves' hyperthyroidism and ophthalmopathy. Template material for amplifying TCR beta CDR3 regions consisted of RNA transcripts. HTBI primers were used for first-round RT-PCR of the TCR CDR3. In TCRdb, the multiplex PCR reads were re-called with MiXCR into one record per CDR3 protein. The table has nearly 750,000 distinct CDR3 sequences, roughly 32% seen once; the top ten hold less than 40%. V lost 7 bases and J lost 5; bases outside the gene matches: 7. CDR3 length: 15 residues. Germline V CDR1 and CDR2: KGHDR, SFDVKD. Notes on the study in general: Among clonotypes expanded in thyroid above 0.001, most were also found in blood.

The TCR originated in a woman aged 35 to 49 with Graves' hyperthyroidism. Input material: blood. The rearrangement links TRBV24-1 to TRBJ1-5; the match to TRBD1 covers 10 bases. The CDR3 bases are TGTGCCACCAGCGGGGAAGGGACAGGGGATCAGCCCCAGCATTTT. Translation: CATSGEGTGDQPQHF.